This entry lists 22 T cell receptor beta chains sequenced from one sample in a study of cytomegalovirus exposure and HLA in healthy donors. Amplification used 60 Vbeta primers and 13 Jbeta primers. TCRdb's copy holds only in-frame clones and misses some; the assay was immunoSEQ multiplex PCR. This repertoire includes roughly 50,000 clones. Sequenced material: PBMCs. Receptor source: a man in his forties in good health and CMV-seropositive.

The V call is TRBV6-6, the J call TRBJ2-1; D remains ambiguous. This CDR3 is 14 amino acids long. Deletions cut 10 bases from V and 0 bases from J, with 13 bases between. Germline CDR1 and CDR2: MNHNY and SVGAGI (reference sequence). The DNA of the CDR3 is TGTGCCACCACAACCCTAGGCTCCTACAATGAGCAGTTCTTC. This codes for CATTTLGSYNEQFF.

The rearrangement links TRBV19 to TRBJ2-2; TRBD1 matches at 10 bases. The trim removed 10 bases at V and 4 bases at J, leaving 12 bases unmatched. From germline, CDR1 is LNHDA and CDR2 SQIVND (reference sequence). The CDR3 has 16 amino acids. DNA of the CDR3: TGTGCCACCTGTCCATTCGACAGGGGGCTCACCGGGGAGCTGTTTTTT. Translated, it gives CATCPFDRGLTGELFF.

The rearrangement uses TRBV5-1 and TRBJ2-5; possibly TRBD2 for D (6 bases). The CDR3 loop spans 14 amino acids. The germline V gene encodes CDR1 SGHRS and CDR2 YFSETQ. The V and J ends lost 1 base and 4 bases respectively, with 11 bases between them. This CDR3 reads CASSLTGRGETQYF. The CDR3 region has the DNA TGCGCCAGCAGCTTGACCGGGAGAGGAGAGACCCAGTACTTC.

Regarding this clone: Compared with germline, one end of the junction differs, possibly owing to a read error. This chain links TRBV5-1 with TRBJ2-7; 9 nucleotides align to TRBD2. Germline lookup yields CDR1 SGHRS and CDR2 YFSETQ. This CDR3 has 13 amino acids. Here the CDR3 reads CASSPRSSGEQYF. The CDR3 region has the DNA TGCGCCAGCAGCCCCCGGTCTAGCGGGGAGCAATACTTC.

V is TRBV2 and J is TRBJ1-2; possible D gene TRBD1, 6 bases. The CDR3 is 13 residues long. CDR1 and CDR2 from the germline V gene are SNHLY and FYNNEI. Trimming cost V 6 bases and J 6 bases, with 14 bases left between them. CDR3 amino acids: CASRNDRLDGYTF. The CDR3 nucleotides read TGTGCCAGCAGGAATGACAGGCTGGATGGCTACACCTTC.

J is TRBJ1-5 and V is TRBV19; 7 positions match TRBD1. This CDR3 spans 16 amino acids. Germline CDR1 and CDR2: LNHDA and SQIVND (reference sequence). The V segment lost 4 bases and the J segment 4 bases; nucleotides outside the gene matches: 10. The CDR3 protein is CASSTTGAQGNQPQHF. CDR3 in DNA: TGTGCCAGTAGTACCACAGGGGCGCAAGGGAATCAGCCCCAGCATTTT.

The rearrangement uses TRBV29-1 and TRBJ1-1; D unclear. This CDR3 is built from 12 residues. Germline CDR1 reads SQVTM; CDR2 reads ANQGSEA. The V gene lost 7 bases and the J gene lost 5 bases, with 14 bases spanning the gap. In DNA form, the CDR3 reads TGCAGCGCCGGTCTTAGAGGGACTGAAGCTTTCTTT. This sequence encodes CSAGLRGTEAFF. The whole variable domain, filled in from reference TRBV29-1 and TRBJ1-1, reads SAVISQKPSRDICQRGTSLTIQCQVDSQVTMMFWYRQQPGQSLTLIATANQGSEATYESGFVIDKFPISRPNLTFSTLTVSNMSPEDSSIYLCSAGLRGTEAFFGQGTRLTVV.

The rearrangement links TRBV28 to TRBJ1-1, with TRBD1 matching over 9 bases. There are 13 residues in the CDR3. Germline V gene data show CDR1 as MDHEN and CDR2 as SYDVKM. V lost 5 bases, J lost 8 bases, and 6 bases stayed unmatched. CDR3 sequence reads: CASSLRDRVEAFF. Written as DNA, the CDR3 is TGTGCCAGCAGTCTCCGGGACAGGGTCGAAGCTTTCTTT.

Concerning this clone itself: The conserved closing phenylalanine or tryptophan is absent in this CDR3, likely reflecting a read error. This chain links TRBV7-8 with TRBJ1-2; D possibly corresponds to TRBD1 (5 bases). V was cut by 2 bases and J by 4 bases, with 14 bases left in between. This CDR3 has 15 amino acids. The germline CDR1 and CDR2 sequences are SGHVS and FQNEAQ. The CDR3 DNA follows: TGTGCCAGCAGCTTAAATGGAGGGGAGGGCTATGGCTACACCCTC. It specifies CASSLNGGEGYGYTL.

The genes are TRBV15 and TRBJ2-1, with 7 bases lining up with TRBD2. The trim removed 9 bases at V and 8 bases at J, leaving 16 bases unmatched. From germline, CDR1 is LNHNV and CDR2 YYDKDF (reference sequence). This CDR3 comprises 15 residues. The DNA for the CDR3 is TGTGCCACTGCAGAGGCTAGCGGTTTCGGCGATGAGCAGTTCTTC. Translation gives CATAEASGFGDEQFF.

The chain uses TRBV19 and TRBJ2-7, with 7 bases fitting TRBD1. The CDR3 contains 14 residues. The germline CDR1 and CDR2 sequences are LNHDA and SQIVND (reference sequence). Trimming at V came to 2 bases and at J to 2 bases, leaving 3 bases not matched to a gene. CDR3 coding DNA: TGTGCCAGTAGTATACCGGGACAGCCCTACGAGCAGTACTTC. Its translation: CASSIPGQPYEQYF.

The chain recombines TRBV9 with TRBJ2-1; TRBD2 matches at 10 bases. The V and J ends lost 3 bases and 3 bases, in that order; junction bases with no gene match: 6. This CDR3 has 16 amino acids. The germline CDR1 and CDR2 sequences are SGDLS and YYNGEE. CDR3 DNA: TGTGCCAGCAGCGGCCCTTCTAGCGGGGGCTACAATGAGCAGTTCTTC. This sequence encodes CASSGPSSGGYNEQFF. Filled out from reference TRBV9 and TRBJ2-1, the complete variable domain reads DSGVTQTPKHLITATGQRVTLRCSPRSGDLSVYWYQQSLDQGLQFLIQYYNGEERAKGNILERFSAQQFPDLHSELNLSSLELGDSALYFCASSGPSSGGYNEQFFGPGTRLTVL.

The V call is TRBV6-5, the J call TRBJ2-7, with D perhaps TRBD2 (6 bases). The CDR3 has 11 amino acids. With 2 bases removed from V and 9 bases from J, the gap between germline ends came to 8 bases. Germline values: CDR1 MNHEY, CDR2 SVGAGI. In DNA, the CDR3 is TGTGCCAGCAGTTACGAGCGGGTGCAGTACTTC. The encoded protein is CASSYERVQYF.

The chain links TRBV5-1 to TRBJ1-1, with 10 bases identical to TRBD1. The CDR3 runs 15 residues. The junction had 9 bases not matched to a gene; V was cut back by 6 bases and J by 4 bases. Germline values: CDR1 SGHRS, CDR2 YFSETQ. CDR3 amino acids: CASTSQTGGGTEAFF. The CDR3 bases are TGCGCCAGCACGTCACAGACAGGGGGCGGCACTGAAGCTTTCTTT. The whole variable domain, filled in from reference TRBV5-1 and TRBJ1-1, reads KAGVTQTPRYLIKTRGQQVTLSCSPISGHRSVSWYQQTPGQGLQFLFEYFSETQRNKGNFPGRFSGRQFSNSRSEMNVSTLELGDSALYLCASTSQTGGGTEAFFGQGTRLTVV.

As for this clone: Other nucleotide sequences in the sample specify the same CDR3. The V call is TRBV7-7, the J call TRBJ2-2; 7 nucleotides line up with TRBD2. V gave up 2 bases and J gave up 5 bases; unmatched junction bases: 2. The CDR3 sequence is 14 residues long. Germline assignment: CDR1 SSHAT and CDR2 FNYEAQ (reference sequence). CDR3 nucleotides: TGTGCCAGCAGCTTATCCGGGGGGACCGGGGAGCTGTTTTTT. Translated: CASSLSGGTGELFF.

This chain's CDR3 is CACPLGREGLLQFF. The CDR3 nucleotides are TGTGCCTGCCCCCTAGGGCGGGAGGGCCTTTTGCAGTTCTTC. The chain links TRBV30 to TRBJ2-1; TRBD2 matches 9 bases. This CDR3 contains 14 residues. Per germline, CDR1 GTSNPN and CDR2 SVGIG (reference sequence). V lost 6 bases and J lost 12; bases outside the gene matches: 15.

The V call is TRBV30, the J call TRBJ2-5; 9 bases map to TRBD1. This CDR3 region has 16 residues. CDR1 GTSNPN and CDR2 SVGIG come from the germline V gene (reference sequence). The V segment lost 1 base and the J segment 4 bases; nucleotides outside the gene matches: 10. The CDR3 coding sequence is TGTGCCTGGAGTGGGGGAAACAGGGGGCTTTCAGAGACCCAGTACTTC. It translates to CAWSGGNRGLSETQYF. The full variable domain, rest sourced from reference TRBV30 and TRBJ2-5, is SQTIHQWPATLVQPVGSPLSLECTVEGTSNPNLYWYRQAAGRGLQLLFYSVGIGQISSEVPQNLSASRPQDRQFILSSKKLLLSDSGFYLCAWSGGNRGLSETQYFGPGTRLLVL.

The V and J genes are TRBV16 and TRBJ2-7; D may be TRBD1 (5 bases). CDR3 length equals 14 residues. V lost 1 base and J 2 bases, leaving 9 bases between the germline ends. Germline CDR1 reads KGHSY; CDR2 reads FQNENV. CDR3 sequence: CASSQFRRAYEQYF. The CDR3 DNA reads as TGTGCCAGCAGCCAATTTCGCAGGGCCTACGAGCAGTACTTC.

V usage is TRBV6-5 and J usage is TRBJ1-1; D is unresolved. Trimming shortened V by 4 bases and J by 0 bases, and 12 bases separated the two germline ends. This CDR3 comprises 15 residues. Germline V gives CDR1 MNHEY, CDR2 SVGAGI. For the CDR3, the DNA is TGTGCCAGCAGTTCCCCAGGTGTATTGAACACTGAAGCTTTCTTT. It is translated as CASSSPGVLNTEAFF.

The chain has TRBV5-1 and TRBJ1-6; no firm D call. The germline V gene has CDR1 SGHRS and CDR2 YFSETQ. V dropped 3 bases and J dropped 6 bases, with 7 bases sitting between them. The CDR3 covers 13 residues. CDR3: CASSSNINSPLHF. The CDR3 coding sequence is TGCGCCAGCAGCTCGAACATTAATTCACCCCTCCACTTT.

The gene calls are TRBV6-1 and TRBJ2-7; 7 bases fit TRBD1. The CDR3 loop spans 14 amino acids. V lost 4 bases and J lost 1; bases outside the gene matches: 4. CDR1 and CDR2 (germline): MNHNS, SASEGT. The DNA for the CDR3 is TGTGCCAGCAGTGTCCTGGACAGGTCCTACGAGCAGTACTTC. Translating it yields CASSVLDRSYEQYF.

The chain couples TRBV29-1 to TRBJ2-7, with 9 bases matching TRBD2. This CDR3 is 13 amino acids long. Trimming took 2 bases from V and 4 from J; bases not matched to a gene: 3. Germline V gene data show CDR1 as SQVTM and CDR2 as ANQGSEA. The CDR3 DNA is TGCAGCGTTGAAACTAGCGGGTTGTACGAGCAGTACTTC. Protein sequence: CSVETSGLYEQYF.